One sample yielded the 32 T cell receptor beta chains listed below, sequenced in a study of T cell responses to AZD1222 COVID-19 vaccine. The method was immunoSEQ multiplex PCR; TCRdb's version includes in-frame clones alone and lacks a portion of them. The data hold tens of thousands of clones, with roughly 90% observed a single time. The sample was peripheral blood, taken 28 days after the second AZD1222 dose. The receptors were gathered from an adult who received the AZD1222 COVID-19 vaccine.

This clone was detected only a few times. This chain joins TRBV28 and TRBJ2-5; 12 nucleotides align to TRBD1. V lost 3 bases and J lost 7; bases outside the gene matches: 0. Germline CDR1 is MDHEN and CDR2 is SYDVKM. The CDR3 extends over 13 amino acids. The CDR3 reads CASSLGQGATQYF. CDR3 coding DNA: TGTGCCAGCAGTTTGGGACAGGGGGCGACCCAGTACTTC.

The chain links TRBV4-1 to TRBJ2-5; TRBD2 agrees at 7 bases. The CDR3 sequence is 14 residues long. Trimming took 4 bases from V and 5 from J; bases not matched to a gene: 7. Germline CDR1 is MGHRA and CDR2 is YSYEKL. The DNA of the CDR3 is TGCGCCAGCAGCCTTCTGGCGGGAGAGGAGACCCAGTACTTC. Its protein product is CASSLLAGEETQYF.

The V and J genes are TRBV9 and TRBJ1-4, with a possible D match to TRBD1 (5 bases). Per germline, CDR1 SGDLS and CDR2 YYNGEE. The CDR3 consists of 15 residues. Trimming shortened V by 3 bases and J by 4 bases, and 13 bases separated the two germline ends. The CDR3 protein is CASSEGRTYNEKLFF. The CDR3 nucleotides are TGTGCCAGCAGCGAGGGACGCACTTATAATGAAAAACTGTTTTTT.

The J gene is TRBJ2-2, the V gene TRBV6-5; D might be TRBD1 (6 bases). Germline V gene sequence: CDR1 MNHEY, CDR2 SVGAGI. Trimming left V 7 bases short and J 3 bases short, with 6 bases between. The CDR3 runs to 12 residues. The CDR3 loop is CASTGDTGELFF. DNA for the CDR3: TGTGCCAGCACAGGGGACACCGGGGAGCTGTTTTTT.

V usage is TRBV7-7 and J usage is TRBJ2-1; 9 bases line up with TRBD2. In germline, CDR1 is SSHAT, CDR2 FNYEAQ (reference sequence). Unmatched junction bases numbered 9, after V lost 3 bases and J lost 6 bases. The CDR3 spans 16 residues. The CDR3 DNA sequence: TGTGCCAGCAGCTTGTGGCCCGGACTAGCGTTCAATGAGCAGTTCTTC. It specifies CASSLWPGLAFNEQFF.

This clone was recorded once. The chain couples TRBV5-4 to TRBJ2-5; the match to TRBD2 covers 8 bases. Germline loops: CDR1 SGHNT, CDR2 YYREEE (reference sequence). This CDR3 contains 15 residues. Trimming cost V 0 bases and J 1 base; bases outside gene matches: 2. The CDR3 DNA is TGTGCCAGCAGCTTGGCGCTAGCGGGCCAAGAGACCCAGTACTTC. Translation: CASSLALAGQETQYF.

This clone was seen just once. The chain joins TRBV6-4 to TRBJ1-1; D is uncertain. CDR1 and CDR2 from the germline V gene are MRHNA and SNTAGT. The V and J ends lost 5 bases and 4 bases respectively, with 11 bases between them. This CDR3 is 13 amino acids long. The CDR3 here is CASSPESGTEAFF. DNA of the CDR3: TGTGCCAGCAGTCCCGAATCGGGCACTGAAGCTTTCTTT.

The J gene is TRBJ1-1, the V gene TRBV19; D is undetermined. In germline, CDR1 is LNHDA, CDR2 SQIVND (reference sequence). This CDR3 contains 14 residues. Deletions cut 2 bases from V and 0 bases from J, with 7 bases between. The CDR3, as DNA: TGTGCCAGTAGTATACGGCAGCTGAACACTGAAGCTTTCTTT. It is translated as CASSIRQLNTEAFF.

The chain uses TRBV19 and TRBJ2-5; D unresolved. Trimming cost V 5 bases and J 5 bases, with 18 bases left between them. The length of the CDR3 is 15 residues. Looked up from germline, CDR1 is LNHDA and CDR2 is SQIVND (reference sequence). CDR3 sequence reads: CASSPDPGPRETQYF. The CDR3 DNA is TGTGCCAGTAGTCCGGACCCCGGGCCGAGGGAGACCCAGTACTTC.

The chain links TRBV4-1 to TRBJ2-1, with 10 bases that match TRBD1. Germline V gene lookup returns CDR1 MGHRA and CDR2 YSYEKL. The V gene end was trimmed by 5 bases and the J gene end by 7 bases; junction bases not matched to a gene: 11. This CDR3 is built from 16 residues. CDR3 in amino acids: CASSSSGTGVGNEQFF. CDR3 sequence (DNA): TGCGCCAGCAGCTCGTCCGGGACAGGGGTTGGGAATGAGCAGTTCTTC.

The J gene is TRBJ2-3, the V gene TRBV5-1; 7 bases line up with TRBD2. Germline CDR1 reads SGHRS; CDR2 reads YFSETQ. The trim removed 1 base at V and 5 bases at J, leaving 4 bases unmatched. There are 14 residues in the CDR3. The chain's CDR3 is CASSLNGRRDTQYF. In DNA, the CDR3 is TGCGCCAGCAGCTTGAACGGGAGGCGAGATACGCAGTATTTT.

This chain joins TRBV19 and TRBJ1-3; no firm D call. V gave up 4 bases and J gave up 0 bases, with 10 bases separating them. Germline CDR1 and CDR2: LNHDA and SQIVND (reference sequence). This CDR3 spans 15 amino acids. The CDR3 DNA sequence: TGTGCCAGTAGTACCACTGGGAGCTCTGGAAACACCATATATTTT. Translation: CASSTTGSSGNTIYF.

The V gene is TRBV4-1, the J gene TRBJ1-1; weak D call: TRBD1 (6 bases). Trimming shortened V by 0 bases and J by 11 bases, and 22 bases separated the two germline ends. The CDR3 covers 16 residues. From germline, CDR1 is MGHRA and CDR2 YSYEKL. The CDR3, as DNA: TGCGCCAGCAGCCAAGAATTGCCGGGGGCAGGAGTATTGGCTTTCTTT. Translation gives CASSQELPGAGVLAFF.

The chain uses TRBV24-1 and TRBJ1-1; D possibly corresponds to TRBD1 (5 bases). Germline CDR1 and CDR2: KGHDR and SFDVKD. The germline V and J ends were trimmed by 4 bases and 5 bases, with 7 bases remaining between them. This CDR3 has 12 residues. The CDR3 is CATSDQGTEAFF. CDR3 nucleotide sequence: TGTGCCACCAGTGACCAGGGTACTGAAGCTTTCTTT.

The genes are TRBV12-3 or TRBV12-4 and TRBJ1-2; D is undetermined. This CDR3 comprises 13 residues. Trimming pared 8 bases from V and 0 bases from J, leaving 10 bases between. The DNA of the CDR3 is TGTGCCAGCCAAGCGGGTCCTAACTATGGCTACACCTTC. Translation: CASQAGPNYGYTF.

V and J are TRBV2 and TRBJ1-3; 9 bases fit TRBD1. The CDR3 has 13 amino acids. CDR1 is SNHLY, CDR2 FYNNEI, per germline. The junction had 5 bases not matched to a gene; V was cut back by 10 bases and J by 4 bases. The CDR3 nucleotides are TGTGCCAAAACAGGGGGCTCCGGAAACACCATATATTTT. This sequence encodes CAKTGGSGNTIYF.

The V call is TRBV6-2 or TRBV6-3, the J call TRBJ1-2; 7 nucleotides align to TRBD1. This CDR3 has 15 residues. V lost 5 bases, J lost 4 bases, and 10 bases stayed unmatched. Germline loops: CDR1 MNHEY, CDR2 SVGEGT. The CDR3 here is CASSPTWGTVYGYTF. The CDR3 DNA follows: TGTGCCAGCAGTCCGACGTGGGGGACAGTCTATGGCTACACCTTC.

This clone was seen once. DNA for the CDR3: TGCGCCAGCAGCCGGACAGGGGCCACCGGGGAGCTGTTTTTT. It codes for CASSRTGATGELFF. The J gene is TRBJ2-2, the V gene TRBV5-1, with 9 bases matching TRBD1. The trim removed 4 bases at V and 4 bases at J, leaving 2 bases unmatched. Germline assignment: CDR1 SGHRS and CDR2 YFSETQ. CDR3 length equals 14 residues.

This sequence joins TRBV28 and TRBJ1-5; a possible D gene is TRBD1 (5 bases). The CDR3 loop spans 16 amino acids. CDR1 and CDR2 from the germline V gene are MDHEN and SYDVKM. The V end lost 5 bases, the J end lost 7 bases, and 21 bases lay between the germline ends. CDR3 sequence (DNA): TGTGCCAGCAGTCGCCCCGGGGGAGTGATGGGACAGCCCCAGCATTTT. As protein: CASSRPGGVMGQPQHF. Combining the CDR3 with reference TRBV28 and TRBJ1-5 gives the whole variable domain DVKVTQSSRYLVKRTGEKVFLECVQDMDHENMFWYRQDPGLGLRLIYFSYDVKMKEKGDIPEGYSVSREKKERFSLILESASTNQTSMYLCASSRPGGVMGQPQHFGDGTRLSIL.

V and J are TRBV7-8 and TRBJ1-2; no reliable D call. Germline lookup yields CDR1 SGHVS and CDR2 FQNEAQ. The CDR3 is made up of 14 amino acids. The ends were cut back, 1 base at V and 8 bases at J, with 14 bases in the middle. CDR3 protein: CASSLDSRSSGYTF. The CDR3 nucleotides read TGTGCCAGCAGCTTAGACTCGAGGTCTTCGGGCTACACCTTC.

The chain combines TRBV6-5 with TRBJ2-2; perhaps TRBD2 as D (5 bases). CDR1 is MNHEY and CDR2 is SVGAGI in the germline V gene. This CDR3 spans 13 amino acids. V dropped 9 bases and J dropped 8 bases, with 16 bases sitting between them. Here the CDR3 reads CASTPWESGELFF. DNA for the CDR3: TGTGCCAGTACCCCGTGGGAGAGTGGGGAGCTGTTTTTT.

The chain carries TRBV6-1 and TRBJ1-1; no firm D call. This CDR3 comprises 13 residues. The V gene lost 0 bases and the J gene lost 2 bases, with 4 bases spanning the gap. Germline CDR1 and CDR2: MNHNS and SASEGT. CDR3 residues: CASSEARNTEAFF. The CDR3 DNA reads TGTGCCAGCAGTGAAGCGCGAAACACTGAAGCTTTCTTT.

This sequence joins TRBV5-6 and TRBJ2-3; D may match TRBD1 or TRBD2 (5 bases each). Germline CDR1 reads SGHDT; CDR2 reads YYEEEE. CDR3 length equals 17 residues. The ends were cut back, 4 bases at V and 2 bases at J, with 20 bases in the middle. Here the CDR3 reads CASSPLGIGALTDTQYF. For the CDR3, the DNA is TGTGCCAGCAGCCCTCTTGGAATCGGGGCTCTCACAGATACGCAGTATTTT.

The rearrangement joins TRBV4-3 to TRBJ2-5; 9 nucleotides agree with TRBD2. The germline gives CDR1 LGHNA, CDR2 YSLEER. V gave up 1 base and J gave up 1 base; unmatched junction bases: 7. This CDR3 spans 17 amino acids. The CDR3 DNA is TGCGCCAGCAGCCAAGGTCGGCTAGCGGGGTTCCAAGAGACCCAGTACTTC. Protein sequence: CASSQGRLAGFQETQYF.

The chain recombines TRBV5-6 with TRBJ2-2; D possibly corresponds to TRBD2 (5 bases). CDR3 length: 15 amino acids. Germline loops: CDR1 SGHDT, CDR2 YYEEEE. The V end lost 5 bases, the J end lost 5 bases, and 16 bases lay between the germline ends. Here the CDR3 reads CASSLTTFRTGELFF. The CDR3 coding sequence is TGTGCCAGCAGTCTGACTACATTTCGGACCGGGGAGCTGTTTTTT.

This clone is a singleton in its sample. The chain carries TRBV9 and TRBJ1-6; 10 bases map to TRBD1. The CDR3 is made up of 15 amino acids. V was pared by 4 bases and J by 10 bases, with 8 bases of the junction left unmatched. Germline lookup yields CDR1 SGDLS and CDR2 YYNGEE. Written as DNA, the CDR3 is TGTGCCAGCAGCCCACGACAGGGGGCAGGATCACCCCTCCACTTT. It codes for CASSPRQGAGSPLHF. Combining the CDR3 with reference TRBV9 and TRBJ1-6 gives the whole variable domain DSGVTQTPKHLITATGQRVTLRCSPRSGDLSVYWYQQSLDQGLQFLIQYYNGEERAKGNILERFSAQQFPDLHSELNLSSLELGDSALYFCASSPRQGAGSPLHFGNGTRLTVT.

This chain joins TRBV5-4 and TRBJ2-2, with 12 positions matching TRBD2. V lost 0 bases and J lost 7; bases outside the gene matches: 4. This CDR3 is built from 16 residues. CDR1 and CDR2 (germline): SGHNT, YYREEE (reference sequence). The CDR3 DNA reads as TGTGCCAGCAGCTTGGCCACTAGCGGGAGGTACGGGGAGCTGTTTTTT. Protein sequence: CASSLATSGRYGELFF.

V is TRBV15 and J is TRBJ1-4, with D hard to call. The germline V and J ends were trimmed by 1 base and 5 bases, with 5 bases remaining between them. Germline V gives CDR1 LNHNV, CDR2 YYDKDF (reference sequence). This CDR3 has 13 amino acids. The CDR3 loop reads CATSRGANEKLFF. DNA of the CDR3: TGTGCCACCAGCAGAGGGGCCAATGAAAAACTGTTTTTT.

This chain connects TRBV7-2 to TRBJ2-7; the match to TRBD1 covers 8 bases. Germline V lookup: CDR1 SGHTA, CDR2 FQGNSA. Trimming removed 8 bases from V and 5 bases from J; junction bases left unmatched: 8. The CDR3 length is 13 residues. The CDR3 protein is CASGRDRTDEQYF. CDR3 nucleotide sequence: TGTGCCAGCGGCAGGGACAGGACTGACGAGCAGTACTTC.

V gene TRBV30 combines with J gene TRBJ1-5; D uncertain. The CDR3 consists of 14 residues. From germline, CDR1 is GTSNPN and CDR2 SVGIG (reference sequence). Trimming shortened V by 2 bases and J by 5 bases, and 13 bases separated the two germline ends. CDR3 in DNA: TGTGCCTGGAGTCTATTTGACGGGGATCAGCCCCAGCATTTT. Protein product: CAWSLFDGDQPQHF.

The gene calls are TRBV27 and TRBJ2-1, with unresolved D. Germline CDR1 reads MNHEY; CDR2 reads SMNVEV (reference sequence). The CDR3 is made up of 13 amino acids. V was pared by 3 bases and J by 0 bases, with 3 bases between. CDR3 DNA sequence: TGTGCCAGCAGTTTTAGCTCCTACAATGAGCAGTTCTTC. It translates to CASSFSSYNEQFF.

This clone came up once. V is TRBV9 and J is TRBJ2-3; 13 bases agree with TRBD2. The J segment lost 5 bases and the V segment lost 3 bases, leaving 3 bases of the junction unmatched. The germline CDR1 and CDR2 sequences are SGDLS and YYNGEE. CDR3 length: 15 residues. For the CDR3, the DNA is TGTGCCAGCAGCGGGACTAGCGGGAGAGTAGATACGCAGTATTTT. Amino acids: CASSGTSGRVDTQYF.